The next 32 T cell receptor beta chains were all read from a single sample in a study of T cell clonality in common variable immunodeficiency. The protocol was immunoSEQ multiplex PCR, while the TCRdb copy is restricted to in-frame clones and leaves out a portion. The sample was found to contain 44,000 or so clones, and every one recurs. Source material: peripheral blood mononuclear cells. These TCRs come from a person aged 18 to 75 in good health.

This clone was observed at least ten times. With the read ending 3 residues before the CDR3 end, the germline J gene is used to fill in that end. The V call is TRBV20-1, the J call TRBJ2-1; weak D call: TRBD2 (5 bases). V was shortened by 3 bases and J by 0 bases, with 9 bases between the two germline ends. Germline V lookup: CDR1 DFQATT, CDR2 SNEGSKA (reference sequence). The CDR3 is made up of 14 amino acids. CDR3 DNA, as far as it was read: TGCAGTGCTAGCTCCGGGGACTCCTACAATGAG. Translating it yields CSASSGDSYNE. In full, the CDR3 is CSASSGDSYNEQFF.

This clone was detected ten times or more. Read sequence stops 3 residues before the CDR3 end, and the germline J gene provides the missing end. This chain uses TRBV2 with TRBJ2-7; TRBD1 might be the D (6 bases). Deletions cut 1 base from V and 6 bases from J, with 22 bases between. Germline CDR1 SNHLY, CDR2 FYNNEI. This CDR3 spans 17 amino acids. Partial CDR3 DNA: TGTGCCAGCAGTGAAGAGAGGGGACACCCAATCCGGGGCGAG. It is translated as CASSEERGHPIRGE. The CDR3 in full is CASSEERGHPIRGEQYF.

This clone was found many times. The CDR3 extends 3 residues past the end of the read, so its final part is completed from the germline J gene. The rearrangement joins TRBV28 to TRBJ2-7, with 8 bases matching TRBD2. CDR1 MDHEN and CDR2 SYDVKM come from the germline V gene. The CDR3 spans 15 residues. Trimming cost V 2 bases and J 1 base; bases outside gene matches: 4. CDR3 region: CASSLVSSGSYEQYF. The part of the CDR3 DNA that was read is TGTGCCAGCAGTTTAGTTTCTAGCGGGTCCTACGAG.

This clone came up many times. The sequence runs out 3 residues before the end of the CDR3; the remainder is reconstructed from the germline J gene. The V gene is TRBV20-1, the J gene TRBJ2-2, with a possible D match to TRBD2 (6 bases). The CDR3 sequence is 16 residues long. V was clipped by 3 bases and J by 3 bases, with 17 bases between them. CDR1 DFQATT and CDR2 SNEGSKA come from the germline V gene (reference sequence). The CDR3 is CSARVLRGGDTGELFF. The CDR3 bases that were read are TGCAGTGCTAGGGTTCTCCGAGGAGGGGACACCGGGGAG.

This clone was observed at least ten times. The CDR3 end falls 3 residues outside the read, so it is completed with the germline J gene. This chain connects TRBV20-1 to TRBJ2-7; 11 bases agree with TRBD2. The germline V gene has CDR1 DFQATT and CDR2 SNEGSKA (reference sequence). The CDR3 runs to 14 residues. Trimming cost V 0 bases and J 6 bases; bases outside gene matches: 4. The sequenced CDR3 bases are TGCAGTGCTAGAGATACACTAGCGGGAGCCGAG. Residues: CSARDTLAGAE. The whole CDR3 is CSARDTLAGAEQYF.

This clone occurred many times. The read is 3 residues too short to cover the CDR3 end, so that end is filled in from the germline J gene. The chain combines TRBV28 with TRBJ1-1, with TRBD1 matching over 7 bases. With V trimmed by 6 bases and J by 3 bases, 16 bases remained unmatched. The germline CDR1 and CDR2 sequences are MDHEN and SYDVKM. The CDR3 runs 17 residues. The part of the CDR3 DNA that was read is TGTGCCAGCAGGGGACGACAGGGAAAGGGAACCTACACTGAA. Translating gives CASRGRQGKGTYTE. The CDR3 in full is CASRGRQGKGTYTEAFF. Full variable domain (missing parts from reference TRBV28 and TRBJ1-1): DVKVTQSSRYLVKRTGEKVFLECVQDMDHENMFWYRQDPGLGLRLIYFSYDVKMKEKGDIPEGYSVSREKKERFSLILESASTNQTSMYLCASRGRQGKGTYTEAFFGQGTRLTVV.

This clone has a count of ten or more. The read terminates 3 residues before the CDR3 end, so the remaining end is supplied by the germline J gene. V usage is TRBV19 and J usage is TRBJ2-6; 9 nucleotides align to TRBD1. Germline V gene sequence: CDR1 LNHDA, CDR2 SQIVND (reference sequence). Trimming took 5 bases from V and 0 from J; bases not matched to a gene: 5. This CDR3 contains 17 residues. The CDR3 region is CASSPGTGSSGANVLTF. The CDR3 DNA, read in part, is TGTGCCAGTAGTCCCGGGACAGGGAGCTCTGGGGCCAACGTC.

In this sample, this clone turned up many times. The CDR3 end falls 3 residues outside the read, so it is completed with the germline J gene. V is TRBV5-6 and J is TRBJ2-7; D not resolved. The V gene's germline CDR1 is SGHDT and CDR2 YYEEEE. The germline V and J ends were trimmed by 0 bases and 6 bases, with 4 bases remaining between them. This CDR3 is 11 amino acids long. This chain's CDR3 is CASSLGGEQYF. The sequenced CDR3 bases are TGTGCCAGCAGCTTGGGAGGCGAG. The full variable domain, rest sourced from reference TRBV5-6 and TRBJ2-7, is DAGVTQSPTHLIKTRGQQVTLRCSPKSGHDTVSWYQQALGQGPQFIFQYYEEEERQRGNFPDRFSGHQFPNYSSELNVNALLLGDSALYLCASSLGGEQYFGPGTRLTVT.

This clone was seen ten or more times. The read halts 3 residues ahead of the CDR3 end, with the missing end drawn from the germline J gene. The chain combines TRBV19 with TRBJ2-2; possible D gene TRBD1, 5 bases. Germline lookup yields CDR1 LNHDA and CDR2 SQIVND (reference sequence). The CDR3 runs 14 residues. Between the trimmed V and J ends, which lost 5 bases and 3 bases, there was a span of 10 bases. The CDR3 region is CASSGRVYTGELFF. The CDR3 DNA, read in part, is TGTGCCAGTAGTGGCAGGGTTTACACCGGGGAG. Combining the CDR3 with reference TRBV19 and TRBJ2-2 gives the whole variable domain DGGITQSPKYLFRKEGQNVTLSCEQNLNHDAMYWYRQDPGQGLRLIYYSQIVNDFQKGDIAEGYSVSREKKESFPLTVTSAQKNPTAFYLCASSGRVYTGELFFGEGSRLTVL.

This clone was found many times. With the read ending 3 residues before the CDR3 end, the germline J gene is used to fill in that end. The chain employs TRBV15 and TRBJ1-5; D unresolved. V was clipped by 3 bases and J by 0 bases, with 9 bases between them. Germline CDR1 reads LNHNV; CDR2 reads YYDKDF (reference sequence). The CDR3 totals 15 residues. This CDR3 is CATSSSGYSNQPQHF. CDR3 DNA, as far as it was read: TGTGCCACCAGCAGTTCCGGGTATAGCAATCAGCCC.

This clone occurred many times. The read comes to an end 3 residues before the CDR3 does, leaving the germline J gene to fill in the end. The rearrangement uses TRBV7-2 and TRBJ2-5, with 8 bases aligning to TRBD1. J lost 3 bases, V lost 5 bases, and 8 bases had no gene match. This CDR3 has 15 residues. Germline V gene lookup returns CDR1 SGHTA and CDR2 FQGNSA. The CDR3 bases that were read are TGTGCCAGCAGCGTCGGACAGGGACGTAAAGAGACC. It translates to CASSVGQGRKET. The entire CDR3 protein reads CASSVGQGRKETQYF.

Ten or more counts support this clone. The read terminates 3 residues ahead of where the CDR3 ends, so the germline J gene completes it. The rearrangement links TRBV14 to TRBJ2-3; a possible D gene is TRBD2 (5 bases). The CDR3 is 11 residues long. CDR1 SGHDN and CDR2 FVKESK come from the germline V gene. The covered CDR3 bases are TGTGCCAGCAGCCATGGCGGGCCG. It specifies CASSHGGP. The full CDR3 is CASSHGGPQYF.

This clone was counted many times. The read stops 3 residues short of the end of the CDR3; the missing end is completed from the germline J gene. The rearrangement joins TRBV20-1 to TRBJ2-5; 8 positions agree with TRBD1. The V and J ends lost 6 bases and 2 bases, in that order; junction bases with no gene match: 5. Germline CDR1 is DFQATT and CDR2 is SNEGSKA (reference sequence). This CDR3 is built from 13 residues. The CDR3 sequence: CSAGRTGQETQYF. The sequenced CDR3 bases are TGCAGTGCGGGGCGGACAGGGCAAGAGACC.

This clone was observed at least ten times. With the read ending 3 residues before the CDR3 end, the germline J gene is used to fill in that end. V gene TRBV20-1 combines with J gene TRBJ2-3; D is perhaps TRBD2 (5 bases). The CDR3 contains 15 residues. Germline V lookup: CDR1 DFQATT, CDR2 SNEGSKA (reference sequence). V lost 6 bases to trimming and J lost 0 bases, with 16 bases between them. The CDR3 is CSAPNKRTSTDTQYF. The covered CDR3 bases are TGCAGTGCCCCTAATAAGAGGACTAGCACAGATACG.

This clone was detected only a few times. One junction end does not reproduce the germline sequence, and a read error may be involved. The read falls 3 residues short of the CDR3 end, and the missing part is taken from the germline J gene. V is TRBV7-9 and J is TRBJ1-2; D perhaps matches TRBD1 (5 bases). Germline V gene lookup returns CDR1 SEHNR and CDR2 FQNEAQ (reference sequence). The length of the CDR3 is 12 residues. The CDR3 is CSSSLIQGGYTF. The sequenced CDR3 bases are TGTTCCAGCAGCTTAATTCAGGGAGGC.

This clone was picked up many times. The read is 3 residues too short to cover the CDR3 end, so that end is filled in from the germline J gene. The sample has other DNA sequences that encode this CDR3 too. The J gene is TRBJ1-2, the V gene TRBV19; no definite D call. CDR3 length equals 14 residues. V was shortened by 2 bases and J by 0 bases, with 7 bases between the two germline ends. Germline V gene data show CDR1 as LNHDA and CDR2 as SQIVND (reference sequence). The chain's CDR3 is CASSISPTNYGYTF. CDR3 bases read: TGTGCCAGTAGTATATCCCCAACTAACTATGGC.

Comments on this clone: The read terminates 3 residues before the CDR3 end, so the remaining end is supplied by the germline J gene. The V call is TRBV6-2 or TRBV6-3, the J call TRBJ1-2; no clear D. The germline V gene encodes CDR1 MNHEY and CDR2 SVGEGT. CDR3 length: 14 residues. The CDR3 DNA, read in part, is TGTGCCAGCAGTCCTCTAGCGGAGGCCTACGAC. Its translation: CASSPLAEAYD. In full, the CDR3 is CASSPLAEAYDYTF.

Worth noting for this clone: The missing CDR3 end, 3 residues past where the read stops, is filled in from the germline J gene. The rearrangement links TRBV11-3 to TRBJ2-3; the match to TRBD1 covers 9 bases. V shed 5 bases, J shed 2 bases, and the junction held 5 bases outside the gene matches. Looked up from germline, CDR1 is SGHNT and CDR2 is YENEEA. This CDR3 has 15 residues. CDR3 residues: CASSAGQGDTDTQYF. The DNA read from the CDR3 is TGTGCCAGCAGCGCGGGACAGGGTGACACAGATACG.

This clone was seen ten or more times. The read terminates 3 residues ahead of where the CDR3 ends, so the germline J gene completes it. V usage is TRBV28 and J usage is TRBJ1-4; 7 nucleotides agree with TRBD1. The germline V gene has CDR1 MDHEN and CDR2 SYDVKM. The CDR3 consists of 14 residues. The V segment lost 6 bases and the J segment 8 bases; nucleotides outside the gene matches: 9. This CDR3 is CASRDRTLEEKLFF. The part of the CDR3 DNA that was read is TGTGCCAGCAGGGACAGGACACTTGAGGAAAAA.

This clone was observed at least ten times. Coverage ceases 3 residues before the CDR3 finishes, and the germline J gene fills in the end. This rearrangement joins TRBV3-1 (or the pseudogene TRBV3-2) to TRBJ2-3; a weak D match, TRBD2 (7 bases). V was pared by 4 bases and J by 2 bases, with 16 bases between. Germline V CDR1 and CDR2: LGHDT, YNNKEL (reference sequence). The CDR3 runs to 16 residues. Incomplete CDR3 DNA: TGTGCCAGCAGCCCCGAAGGGGGGGGAAACACAGATACG. Residues: CASSPEGGGNTDT. The complete CDR3 protein is CASSPEGGGNTDTQYF.

The table lists this clone with many counts. The sequenced fragment ends 3 residues before the CDR3 boundary, so the rest is inferred from the germline J gene. The rearrangement joins TRBV29-1 to TRBJ2-2, with 11 positions matching TRBD2. The CDR3 is made up of 15 amino acids. The V gene's germline CDR1 is SQVTM and CDR2 ANQGSEA. The V and J ends lost 7 bases and 3 bases, in that order; junction bases with no gene match: 7. CDR3 region: CSAILAGGYTGELFF. The sequenced CDR3 bases are TGCAGCGCCATTCTAGCGGGAGGATACACCGGGGAG.

This clone came up many times. The CDR3 is cut off 3 residues early in the read; its end comes from the germline J gene. The chain combines TRBV30 with TRBJ2-1; 8 bases align to TRBD2. J was trimmed by 3 bases and V by 0 bases; bases with no gene match: 4. Germline assignment: CDR1 GTSNPN and CDR2 SVGIG (reference sequence). This CDR3 is built from 15 residues. CDR3: CAWSVGLAGYNEQFF. The part of the CDR3 DNA that was read is TGTGCCTGGAGTGTAGGGCTAGCGGGCTACAATGAG.

This clone was recorded at least ten times. The CDR3 extends 3 residues past the end of the read, so its final part is completed from the germline J gene. V gene TRBV7-8 combines with J gene TRBJ1-4, with D possibly TRBD1 on 6 matching bases. The length of the CDR3 is 14 residues. Germline CDR1 reads SGHVS; CDR2 reads FQNEAQ. V lost 5 bases, J lost 4 bases, and 11 bases lay in between. The CDR3 reads CASSAQGLNEKLFF. CDR3 DNA (partial): TGTGCCAGCAGCGCACAGGGCCTTAATGAAAAA.

Only a few counts were recorded for this clone. Read coverage stops 3 residues before the CDR3 terminus; the germline J gene supplies the remainder. This chain joins TRBV20-1 and TRBJ2-1, with a possible D match to TRBD2 (7 bases). Germline loops: CDR1 DFQATT, CDR2 SNEGSKA (reference sequence). Trimming stripped 0 bases from V and 1 base from J, with 16 bases between. This CDR3 has 17 amino acids. Here the CDR3 reads CSARDPGGATSYNEQFF. CDR3 bases read: TGCAGTGCTAGAGATCCTGGGGGGGCTACGTCCTACAATGAG.

Only a few counts were recorded for this clone. Read data end 3 residues before the CDR3 end; the end is taken from the germline J gene. This chain joins TRBV2 and TRBJ1-2, with D perhaps TRBD1 (5 bases). This CDR3 has 14 amino acids. Germline-derived CDR1 and CDR2 are SNHLY and FYNNEI. The covered CDR3 bases are TGTGCCAGCAGCCGGACTAGCGGGGCCCTAGAC. Encoded protein: CASSRTSGALD. The CDR3 in its entirety is CASSRTSGALDYTF. The variable domain in full, completed from reference TRBV2 and TRBJ1-2, reads EPEVTQTPSHQVTQMGQEVILRCVPISNHLYFYWYRQILGQKVEFLVSFYNNEISEKSEIFDDQFSVERPDGSNFTLKIRSTKLEDSAMYFCASSRTSGALDYTFGSGTRLTVV.

This clone has ten or more counts. Read coverage stops 3 residues before the CDR3 terminus; the germline J gene supplies the remainder. The V gene is TRBV5-4, the J gene TRBJ2-1, with TRBD1 as a possible D gene (6 bases). Germline V gene data show CDR1 as SGHNT and CDR2 as YYREEE (reference sequence). This CDR3 is 15 amino acids long. V was clipped by 4 bases and J by 1 base, with 12 bases between them. The CDR3 DNA, read in part, is TGTGCCAGCAGCCCCTGGGACACTTCCTACAATGAG. This sequence encodes CASSPWDTSYNE. The CDR3 in full is CASSPWDTSYNEQFF.

This clone was picked up many times. From the germline J gene comes the end of the CDR3, since the read stops 3 residues before it. V gene TRBV13 combines with J gene TRBJ2-7, with 12 bases lining up with TRBD2. J was trimmed by 4 bases and V by 5 bases; bases with no gene match: 6. CDR1 is PRHDT and CDR2 is FYEKMQ in the germline V gene (reference sequence). This CDR3 spans 15 amino acids. Partial CDR3 DNA: TGTGCCAGCAGCATCCGACTAGCGGGAGTGTACGAG. Protein: CASSIRLAGVYE. The CDR3 in its entirety is CASSIRLAGVYEQYF.

This clone was detected ten times or more. The CDR3 end is not reached by the read, which stops 3 residues before it; the germline J gene fills it in. J is TRBJ1-6 and V is TRBV20-1; 7 bases are a match to TRBD1. The CDR3 sequence is 17 residues long. The trim removed 0 bases at V and 3 bases at J, leaving 8 bases unmatched. Germline loops: CDR1 DFQATT, CDR2 SNEGSKA (reference sequence). CDR3 DNA (partial): TGCAGTGCTAGAGACCCCTACCGGGACAGCTATAATTCACCC. Its translation is CSARDPYRDSYNSP. The entire CDR3 reads CSARDPYRDSYNSPLHF.

This clone was counted at least ten times. Read data end 3 residues before the CDR3 end; the end is taken from the germline J gene. V is TRBV28 and J is TRBJ1-4, with TRBD1 identical over 7 bases. Germline assignment: CDR1 MDHEN and CDR2 SYDVKM. This CDR3 region has 15 residues. Germline trimming cut 6 bases from V and 5 bases from J; bases unmatched to any gene: 9. The part of the CDR3 DNA that was read is TGTGCCAGCAGCACAGGCGGACAGGAAAATGAAAAA. Translation: CASSTGGQENEK. The entire CDR3 sequence reads CASSTGGQENEKLFF.

This clone was seen ten or more times. The read ends 3 residues shy of where the CDR3 ends; the end is completed using the germline J gene. The J gene is TRBJ2-7, the V gene TRBV4-2; no clear D gene. The length of the CDR3 is 12 residues. Germline CDR1 reads LGHNA; CDR2 reads YNFKEQ. The ends were cut back, 0 bases at V and 5 bases at J, with 5 bases in the middle. CDR3 sequence: CASSQEGHEQYF. Partial CDR3 DNA: TGTGCCAGCAGCCAAGAAGGCCACGAG.

Turning to this clone: The CDR3 end is not reached by the read, which stops 3 residues before it; the germline J gene fills it in. This chain connects TRBV7-8 to TRBJ2-2; no reliable D call. Trimming took off 0 bases at V and 1 base at J, with 15 bases between the two ends. CDR3 length: 18 residues. The V gene's germline CDR1 is SGHVS and CDR2 FQNEAQ. CDR3 DNA, as far as it was read: TGTGCCAGCAGCTTAGCGCACTTGAGTCGTGTGAACACCGGGGAG. It encodes CASSLAHLSRVNTGE. The complete CDR3 sequence is CASSLAHLSRVNTGELFF.

At least ten counts were recorded for this clone. The sequenced fragment ends 3 residues before the CDR3 boundary, so the rest is inferred from the germline J gene. V and J are TRBV18 and TRBJ2-3; the D is unclear. This CDR3 is 13 amino acids long. The V end was cut by 0 bases, the J end by 5 bases, with 6 bases between. The germline V gene encodes CDR1 KGHSH and CDR2 LQKENI. Partial CDR3 DNA: TGTGCCAGCTCACCACCGTCCGGAGATACG. It codes for CASSPPSGDT. The entire CDR3 sequence reads CASSPPSGDTQYF. Filled out from reference TRBV18 and TRBJ2-3, the complete variable domain reads NAGVMQNPRHLVRRRGQEARLRCSPMKGHSHVYWYRQLPEEGLKFMVYLQKENIIDESGMPKERFSAEFPKEGPSILRIQQVVRGDSAAYFCASSPPSGDTQYFGPGTRLTVL.